These 29 T cell receptor beta chains were sequenced from one sample in a study of CD8 T cells in cerebrospinal fluid in Alzheimer's disease. One entry per CDR3 protein, without DNA, is what TCRdb gives after re-calling the 10x single-cell sequencing reads. The sample's table shows approximately 1,500 distinct CDR3 sequences. Sequencing input: cerebrospinal fluid. The receptors stem from a human donor with mild cognitive impairment.

Its frequency marks this clonotype as large. The chain employs TRBV28 and TRBJ2-7; TCRdb outputs TRBD1, but without DNA this stays unchecked. Germline V gene sequence: CDR1 MDHEN, CDR2 SYDVKM. This CDR3 region has 12 residues. The CDR3 reads CASGRRAYEQYF.

This clonotype is deemed medium-sized (0.01 to 0.1%) by its frequency. The rearrangement uses TRBV6-6 and TRBJ2-2; TCRdb designates TRBD1, a call that cannot be tested without DNA. Germline CDR1 MNHNY, CDR2 SVGAGI (reference sequence). This CDR3 has 15 residues. CDR3: CASRTPDGGAGELFF.

This clonotype is medium-sized by frequency. V and J are TRBV12-3 or TRBV12-4 and TRBJ1-4; TCRdb's assignment of TRBD1 cannot be checked, as there is no DNA. The CDR3 contains 14 residues. This chain's CDR3 is CASSLTGFNEKLFF.

By frequency, this clonotype is medium-sized. The V and J genes are TRBV5-1 and TRBJ1-1; absent DNA, TCRdb's TRBD1 call cannot be checked. Germline V gene data show CDR1 as SGHRS and CDR2 as YFSETQ. The CDR3 is made up of 12 amino acids. CDR3 in amino acids: CASSLEGGEAFF.

The chain's CDR3 is CASTYGGLYSNQPQHF. V usage is TRBV6-4 and J usage is TRBJ1-5. The CDR3 loop spans 16 amino acids. In germline, CDR1 is MRHNA, CDR2 SNTAGT.

By frequency, this clonotype is large. The chain employs TRBV10-3 and TRBJ2-5; the TCRdb call, TRBD1, lacks DNA for checking. This CDR3 is built from 13 residues. Germline CDR1 and CDR2: ENHRY and SYGVKD. CDR3 loop: CAISGAQENAQYF.

This chain connects TRBV5-1 to TRBJ2-3. Germline V gene sequence: CDR1 SGHRS, CDR2 YFSETQ. The CDR3 runs 15 residues. CDR3 loop: CASSLGDPSTDTQYF. Using reference TRBV5-1 and TRBJ2-3 for the parts outside the CDR3, the full variable domain is KAGVTQTPRYLIKTRGQQVTLSCSPISGHRSVSWYQQTPGQGLQFLFEYFSETQRNKGNFPGRFSGRQFSNSRSEMNVSTLELGDSALYLCASSLGDPSTDTQYFGPGTRLTVL.

This clonotype is identified as large from frequency. V gene TRBV7-3 combines with J gene TRBJ2-1; TCRdb selects TRBD2, and the lack of DNA leaves this call unchecked. Germline V gene data show CDR1 as SGHTA and CDR2 as FQGTGA. The CDR3 runs to 12 residues. CDR3 amino acids: CASSLRSGPKFF.

By frequency, this clonotype is medium-sized. The genes are TRBV11-2 and TRBJ2-7; lacking DNA, the TRBD2 call made by TCRdb goes unchecked. The CDR3 covers 17 residues. Germline values: CDR1 SGHAT, CDR2 FQNNGV. Here the CDR3 reads CASSKTRSSGARPEQYF.

Frequency places this clonotype as medium-sized. The chain carries TRBV14 and TRBJ2-2; TCRdb calls TRBD1, which cannot be checked without DNA. The germline CDR1 and CDR2 sequences are SGHDN and FVKESK. This CDR3 has 17 residues. CDR3 sequence: CASSQDIGTGYTGELFF.

This chain joins TRBV10-3 and TRBJ1-1. From germline, CDR1 is ENHRY and CDR2 SYGVKD. The CDR3 sequence is 16 residues long. This CDR3 is CAISETAARLNTEAFF.

Considering frequency, this clonotype is medium-sized (0.01 to 0.1%). The chain uses TRBV20-1 and TRBJ2-5. This CDR3 has 13 amino acids. Germline CDR1 reads DFQATT; CDR2 reads SNEGSKA (reference sequence). The CDR3: CSAYRTDQETQYF.

The chain employs TRBV24-1 and TRBJ1-1; as DNA is missing, the TRBD1 call by TCRdb cannot be tested. CDR1 and CDR2 (germline): KGHDR, SFDVKD. This CDR3 has 13 amino acids. The CDR3 protein is CATSDFRGTEAFF.

This chain links TRBV9 with TRBJ1-6. There are 13 residues in the CDR3. Germline V gives CDR1 SGDLS, CDR2 YYNGEE. The CDR3 spells CASNAVANSPLHF.

Judged by frequency, this clonotype is large. The gene calls are TRBV7-2 and TRBJ2-1; absent DNA, TCRdb's TRBD1 call cannot be checked. CDR3 length: 15 amino acids. Per germline, CDR1 SGHTA and CDR2 FQGNSA. The CDR3 spells CASSPRGSAHNEQFF. Using reference TRBV7-2 and TRBJ2-1 for the parts outside the CDR3, the full variable domain is GAGVSQSPSNKVTEKGKDVELRCDPISGHTALYWYRQSLGQGLEFLIYFQGNSAPDKSGLPSDRFSAERTGGSVSTLTIQRTQQEDSAVYLCASSPRGSAHNEQFFGPGTRLTVL.

This clonotype is medium-sized by frequency. This CDR3 is CASSIGGTSAGEQFF. The V and J genes are TRBV19 and TRBJ2-1; the D call from TCRdb, TRBD2, cannot be confirmed without DNA. Germline V gives CDR1 LNHDA, CDR2 SQIVND (reference sequence). The CDR3 is made up of 15 amino acids.

CDR3 protein: CASSYGPYEQYF. V is TRBV6-6 and J is TRBJ2-7. The CDR3 length is 12 residues. The germline V gene has CDR1 MNHNY and CDR2 SVGAGI (reference sequence).

The chain joins TRBV7-2 to TRBJ2-6. This CDR3 has 11 amino acids. CDR1 is SGHTA, CDR2 FQGNSA, per germline. The CDR3: CASSGANVLTF.

This chain uses TRBV28 with TRBJ2-7; with no DNA, the TCRdb D assignment of TRBD1 cannot be verified. The CDR3 runs 14 residues. Germline V gene lookup returns CDR1 MDHEN and CDR2 SYDVKM. The CDR3 sequence: CASSPPGGNNEQYF.

This clonotype is deemed large by its frequency. This chain links TRBV9 with TRBJ2-3; the D call of TRBD2 rests on TCRdb alone, since no DNA is present to check it. Germline CDR1 SGDLS, CDR2 YYNGEE. CDR3 size: 16 residues. Here the CDR3 reads CASSGGTSGTRQAQYF.

This clonotype is identified as medium-sized from frequency. This rearrangement joins TRBV4-2 to TRBJ2-5; there is no DNA to check the TCRdb D call of TRBD2. Germline V gives CDR1 LGHNA, CDR2 YNFKEQ. The CDR3 runs 14 residues. CDR3 residues: CARCPRDSQETQYF.

According to its frequency, this clonotype is medium-sized (0.01 to 0.1%). The chain couples TRBV6-5 to TRBJ2-7; TCRdb lists TRBD1, though no DNA is available to test this call. The CDR3 spans 14 residues. In germline, CDR1 is MNHEY, CDR2 SVGAGI. The CDR3 spells CASSYKGHSYEQYF.

This clonotype ranks as medium-sized in terms of frequency. The chain carries TRBV11-2 and TRBJ2-1; there is no DNA to check the TCRdb D call of TRBD2. CDR3 size: 17 residues. CDR1 and CDR2 (germline): SGHAT, FQNNGV. CDR3: CASSLSEGLAGAYEQFF. The variable domain in full, with the rest retrieved from reference TRBV11-2 and TRBJ2-1, is EAGVAQSPRYKIIEKRQSVAFWCNPISGHATLYWYQQILGQGPKLLIQFQNNGVVDDSQLPKDRFSAERLKGVDSTLKIQPAKLEDSAVYLCASSLSEGLAGAYEQFFGPGTRLTVL.

Judged by frequency, this clonotype is large. The chain recombines TRBV3-1 with TRBJ1-1; there is no DNA to check the TCRdb D call of TRBD1. Germline loops: CDR1 LGHDT, CDR2 YNNKEL (reference sequence). The CDR3 runs 16 residues. This CDR3 reads CASSPGTGYTHTEAFF.

This clonotype counts as medium-sized by frequency. The rearrangement links TRBV20-1 to TRBJ2-7; with no DNA, the TCRdb D assignment of TRBD1 cannot be verified. CDR1 is DFQATT, CDR2 SNEGSKA, per germline (reference sequence). This CDR3 region has 12 residues. The CDR3 here is CSAGQGTYEQYF.

Judged by frequency, this clonotype is medium-sized. CDR3 in amino acids: CSARPSGRETQYF. The chain is built from TRBV20-1 and TRBJ2-5; TCRdb names TRBD2, which stays unverified in the absence of DNA. This CDR3 is built from 13 residues. Germline V lookup: CDR1 DFQATT, CDR2 SNEGSKA (reference sequence).

By frequency, this clonotype registers medium-sized. The chain joins TRBV24-1 to TRBJ2-3; TCRdb's D call of TRBD1 is untestable without DNA. Germline V CDR1 and CDR2: KGHDR, SFDVKD. The length of the CDR3 is 15 residues. This CDR3 is CATSDFNGMTDTQYF.

Its frequency marks this clonotype as large. The rearrangement joins TRBV5-1 to TRBJ2-2; TCRdb's D gene call, TRBD1, goes unchecked for lack of DNA. This CDR3 comprises 15 residues. Per the germline V gene, CDR1 is SGHRS and CDR2 is YFSETQ. This CDR3 reads CASSLLSAGTGELFF.

This clonotype counts as large (0.1 to 1%) by frequency. CDR3 residues: CASSSGGVTDTQYF. The gene calls are TRBV5-1 and TRBJ2-3. Germline V gives CDR1 SGHRS, CDR2 YFSETQ. The CDR3 covers 14 residues.